This paragraph covers one T cell receptor (beta chain) sequence. This receptor's antigen is unknown. No qualities accompany the bases; no much larger clone lies one base away. These data come from a study of blood T cell repertoires in COVID-19 (dated by TCRdb to 2019 to 2021). A note on the overall study: Samples covering the acute and convalescent phases of COVID-19 were provided by collaborators in the United States, Italy and Spain. The prospective study material was composed of cDNA or gDNA derived from T cells, B-cell-depleted T cells, or PBMCs. Subjects who had been exposed to COVID-19, were actively infected with it, or had recovered from it provided the deeply sampled blood TCRbeta repertoires that made up the dataset. The repertoires were released in a freely available public database meant as a resource for research on the immune response to SARS-CoV-2. Samples were obtained from the ongoing ImmuneRACE study (first 160 participants) and from about 1,300 subjects provided by 6 global collaborators. A de-identified subject ID, COVID-19 status, age in years and sex were almost always included in the sample metadata. Where available, HLA class I and class II types were taken from metadata supplied by the sample provider and were not determined by assay-based typing. General findings and caveats noted by the study authors: The amount of clinical and demographic metadata varied by source and participant and was provided uncurated.

TCRbeta CDR3 regions were amplified from genomic DNA by means of the immunoSEQ Assay, a bias-controlled multiplex PCR. The study's processing was this. The number of nucleated cells in each sample was estimated from the amplification of reference gene primers within the assay. To quantify the absolute abundance of each unique TCRbeta CDR3 rearrangement, sequence reads were collapsed and filtered. For each sample, productive Simpson clonality was calculated as the square root of Simpson's diversity index across productive rearrangements. The table comes from immuneACCESS by way of TCRdb, which keeps in-frame sequences with V and J called. Part of the clones is missing from these tables; in studies checked, under half for an unresolved V gene and the rest for unknown reasons. The DNA gave D and trimming, while V, J and clone size come from that table. The sample table shows 250,000 to 350,000 clones, and approximately 90% are seen once. The top ten hold about 2% of the sample.

Collaborating institutions collected whole blood in K2EDTA tubes following their own protocols. Collaborator samples were shipped for TCRbeta analysis as frozen whole blood, isolated PBMCs, or DNA extracted from either sample type. Sequenced: peripheral blood. This TCR derives from a man aged 18 to 29 with active or convalescent COVID-19.

The nucleotides are TGCGCCAGCAGCCTGAGATGGGCTAGGTCGGACAGAGACTCCTACGAGCAGTACTTC. Its amino acids are CASSLRWARSDRDSYEQYF. The chain couples TRBV4-3 to TRBJ2-7; the D region possibly corresponds to TRBD1 (6 bases align). From cysteine to phenylalanine, the CDR3 is 19 amino acids long. Here the CDR3 DNA is all that survives: 57 bases in frame from base 1. For CDR1 and CDR2, the germline V gene lists LGHNA and YSLEER. V lost 4 bases and J lost 0 bases; the stretch between them is 25 bases long.